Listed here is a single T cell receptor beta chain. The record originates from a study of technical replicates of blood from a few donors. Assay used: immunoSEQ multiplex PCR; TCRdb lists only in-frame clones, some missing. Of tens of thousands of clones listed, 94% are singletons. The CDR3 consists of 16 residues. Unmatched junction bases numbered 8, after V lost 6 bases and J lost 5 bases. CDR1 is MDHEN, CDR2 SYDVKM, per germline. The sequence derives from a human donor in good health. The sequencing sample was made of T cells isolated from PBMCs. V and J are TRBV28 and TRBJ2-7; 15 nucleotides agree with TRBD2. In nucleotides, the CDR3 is TGTGCCAGCAGCGCCTCTGGACTAGCGGGAGGGAACGAGCAGTACTTC. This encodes CASSASGLAGGNEQYF.